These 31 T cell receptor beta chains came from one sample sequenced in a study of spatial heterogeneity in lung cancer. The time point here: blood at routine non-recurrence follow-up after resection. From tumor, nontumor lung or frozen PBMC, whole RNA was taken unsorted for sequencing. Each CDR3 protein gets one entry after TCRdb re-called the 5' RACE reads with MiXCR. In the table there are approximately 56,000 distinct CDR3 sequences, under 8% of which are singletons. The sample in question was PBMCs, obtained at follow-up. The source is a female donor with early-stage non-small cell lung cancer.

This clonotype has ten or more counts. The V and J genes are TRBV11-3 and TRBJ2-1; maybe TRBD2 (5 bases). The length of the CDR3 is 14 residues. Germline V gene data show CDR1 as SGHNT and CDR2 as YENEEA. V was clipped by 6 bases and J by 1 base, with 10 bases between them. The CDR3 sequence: CASSRRRSYNEQFF. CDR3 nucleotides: TGTGCCAGCAGTAGGAGGCGGTCCTACAATGAGCAGTTCTTC. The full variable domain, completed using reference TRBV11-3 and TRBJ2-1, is EAGVVQSPRYKIIEKKQPVAFWCNPISGHNTLYWYLQNLGQGPELLIRYENEEAVDDSQLPKDRFSAERLKGVDSTLKIQPAELGDSAVYLCASSRRRSYNEQFFGPGTRLTVL.

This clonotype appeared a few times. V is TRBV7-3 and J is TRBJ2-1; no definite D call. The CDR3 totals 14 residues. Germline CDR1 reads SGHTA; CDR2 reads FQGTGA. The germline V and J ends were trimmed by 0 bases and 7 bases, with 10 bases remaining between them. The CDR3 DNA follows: TGTGCCAGCAGCTTAACACCCGGTACTAATGAGCAGTTCTTC. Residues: CASSLTPGTNEQFF.

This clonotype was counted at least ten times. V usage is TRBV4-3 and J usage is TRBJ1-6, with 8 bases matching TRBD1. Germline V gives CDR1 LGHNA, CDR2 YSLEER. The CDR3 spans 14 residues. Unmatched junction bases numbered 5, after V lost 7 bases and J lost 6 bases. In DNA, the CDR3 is TGCGCCAGCAATCGGGACAGGCTTAATTCACCCCTCCACTTT. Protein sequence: CASNRDRLNSPLHF.

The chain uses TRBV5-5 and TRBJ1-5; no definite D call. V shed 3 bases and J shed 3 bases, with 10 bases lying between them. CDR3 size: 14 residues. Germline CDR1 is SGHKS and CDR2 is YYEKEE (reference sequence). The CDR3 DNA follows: TGTGCCAGCAGCTCCAACTCGGTCAATCAGCCCCAGCATTTT. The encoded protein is CASSSNSVNQPQHF.

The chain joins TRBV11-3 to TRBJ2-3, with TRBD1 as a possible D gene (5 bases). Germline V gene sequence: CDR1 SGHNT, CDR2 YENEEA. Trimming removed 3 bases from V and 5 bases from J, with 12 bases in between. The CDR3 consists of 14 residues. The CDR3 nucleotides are TGTGCCAGCAGCTTTGGGGCCTTGGGAGATACGCAGTATTTT. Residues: CASSFGALGDTQYF. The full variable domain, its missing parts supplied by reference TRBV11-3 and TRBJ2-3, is EAGVVQSPRYKIIEKKQPVAFWCNPISGHNTLYWYLQNLGQGPELLIRYENEEAVDDSQLPKDRFSAERLKGVDSTLKIQPAELGDSAVYLCASSFGALGDTQYFGPGTRLTVL.

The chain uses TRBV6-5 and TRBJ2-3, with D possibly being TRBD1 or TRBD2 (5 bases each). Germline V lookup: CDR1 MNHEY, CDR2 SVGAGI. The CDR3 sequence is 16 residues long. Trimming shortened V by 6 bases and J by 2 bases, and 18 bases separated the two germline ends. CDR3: CASRTLRDPFTDTQYF. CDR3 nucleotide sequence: TGTGCCAGCAGAACGCTCCGGGACCCATTCACAGATACGCAGTATTTT.

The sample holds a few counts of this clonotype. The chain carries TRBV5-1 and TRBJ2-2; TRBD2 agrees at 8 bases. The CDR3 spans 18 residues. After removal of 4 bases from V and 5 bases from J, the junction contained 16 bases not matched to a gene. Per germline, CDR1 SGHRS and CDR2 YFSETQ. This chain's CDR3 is CASSDPAGGALGTGELFF. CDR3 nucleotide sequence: TGCGCCAGCAGCGACCCCGCGGGGGGCGCTCTCGGAACCGGGGAGCTGTTTTTT.

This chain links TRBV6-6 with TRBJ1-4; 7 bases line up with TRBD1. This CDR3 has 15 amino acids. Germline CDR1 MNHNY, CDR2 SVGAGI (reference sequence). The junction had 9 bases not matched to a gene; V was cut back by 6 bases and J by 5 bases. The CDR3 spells CASSSMTGRNEKLFF. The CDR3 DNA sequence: TGTGCCAGCAGCAGTATGACAGGGAGAAATGAAAAACTGTTTTTT.

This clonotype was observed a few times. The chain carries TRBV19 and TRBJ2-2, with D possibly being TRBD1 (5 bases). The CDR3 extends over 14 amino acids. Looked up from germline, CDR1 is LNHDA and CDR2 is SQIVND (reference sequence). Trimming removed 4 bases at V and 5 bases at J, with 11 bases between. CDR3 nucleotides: TGTGCCAGTAGTAGGACATCCTTGACCGGGGAGCTGTTTTTT. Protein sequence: CASSRTSLTGELFF.

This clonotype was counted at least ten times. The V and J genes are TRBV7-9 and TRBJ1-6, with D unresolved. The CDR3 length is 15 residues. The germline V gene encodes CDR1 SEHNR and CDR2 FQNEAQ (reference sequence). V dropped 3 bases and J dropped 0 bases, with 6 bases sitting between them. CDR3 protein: CASSLGSSYNSPLHF. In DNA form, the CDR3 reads TGTGCCAGCAGCTTGGGAAGCTCCTATAATTCACCCCTCCACTTT.

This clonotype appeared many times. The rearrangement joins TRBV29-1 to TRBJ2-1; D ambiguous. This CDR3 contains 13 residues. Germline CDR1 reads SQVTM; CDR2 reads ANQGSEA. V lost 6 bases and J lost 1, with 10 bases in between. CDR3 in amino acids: CSVGRASYNEQFF. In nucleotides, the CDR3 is TGCAGCGTGGGCAGAGCTTCCTACAATGAGCAGTTCTTC.

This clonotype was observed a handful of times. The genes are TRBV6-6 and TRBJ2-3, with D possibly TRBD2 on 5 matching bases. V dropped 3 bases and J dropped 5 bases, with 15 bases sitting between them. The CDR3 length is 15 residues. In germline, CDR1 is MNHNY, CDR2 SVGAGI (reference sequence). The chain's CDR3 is CASSYDRGWQDTQYF. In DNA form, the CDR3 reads TGTGCCAGCAGTTATGACCGGGGATGGCAAGATACGCAGTATTTT.

CDR3 loop: CASSPGYNDEQYF. The CDR3 nucleotides read TGTGCCAGCTCACCAGGGTATAATGACGAGCAGTACTTC. The V gene is TRBV18, the J gene TRBJ2-7, with no clear D. The germline V gene encodes CDR1 KGHSH and CDR2 LQKENI. The ends were cut back, 2 bases at V and 5 bases at J, with 10 bases in the middle. The CDR3 consists of 13 residues.

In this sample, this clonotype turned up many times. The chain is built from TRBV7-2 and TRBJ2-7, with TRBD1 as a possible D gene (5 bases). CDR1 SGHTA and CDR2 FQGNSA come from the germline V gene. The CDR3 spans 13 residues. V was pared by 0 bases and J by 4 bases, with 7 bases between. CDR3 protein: CASSLAGLYEQYF. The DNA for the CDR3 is TGTGCCAGCAGCTTAGCGGGGCTTTACGAGCAGTACTTC.

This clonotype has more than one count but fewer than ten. The CDR3 sequence: CASSPGTGYKAFF. The CDR3 DNA follows: TGTGCCAGCAGCCCTGGGACAGGATATAAAGCTTTCTTT. This sequence joins TRBV5-5 and TRBJ1-1; 8 bases align to TRBD1. The CDR3 loop spans 13 amino acids. V shed 4 bases and J 9 bases; nucleotides not matched to a gene: 8. Germline lookup yields CDR1 SGHKS and CDR2 YYEKEE (reference sequence). Based on the CDR3 plus reference TRBV5-5 and TRBJ1-1, the full variable domain is DAGVTQSPTHLIKTRGQQVTLRCSPISGHKSVSWYQQVLGQGPQFIFQYYEKEERGRGNFPDRFSARQFPNYSSELNVNALLLGDSALYLCASSPGTGYKAFFGQGTRLTVV.

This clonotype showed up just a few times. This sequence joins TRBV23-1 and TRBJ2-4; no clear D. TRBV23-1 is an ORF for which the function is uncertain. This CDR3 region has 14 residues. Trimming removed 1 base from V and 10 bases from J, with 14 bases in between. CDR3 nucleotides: TGCGCCAGCAGTCAATTGGACGGACCGAAAATTCAGTACTTC. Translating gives CASSQLDGPKIQYF.

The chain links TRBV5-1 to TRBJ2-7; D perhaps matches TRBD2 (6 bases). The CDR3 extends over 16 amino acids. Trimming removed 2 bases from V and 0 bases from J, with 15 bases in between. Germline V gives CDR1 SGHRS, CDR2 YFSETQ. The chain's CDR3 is CASSFTGLSSSYEQYF. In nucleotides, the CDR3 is TGCGCCAGCAGCTTCACGGGACTCTCAAGCTCCTACGAGCAGTACTTC.

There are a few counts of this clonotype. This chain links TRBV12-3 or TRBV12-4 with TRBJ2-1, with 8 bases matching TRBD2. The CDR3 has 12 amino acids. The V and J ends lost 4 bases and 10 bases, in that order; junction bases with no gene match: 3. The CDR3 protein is CASSSRLAEQFF. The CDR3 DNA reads TGTGCCAGCAGTTCGCGACTAGCGGAGCAGTTCTTC.

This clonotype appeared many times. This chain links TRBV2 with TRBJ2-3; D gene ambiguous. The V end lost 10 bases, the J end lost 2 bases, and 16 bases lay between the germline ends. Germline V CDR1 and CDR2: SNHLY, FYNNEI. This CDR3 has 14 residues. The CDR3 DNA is TGTGCCAACCAATTGACACCGAACACAGATACGCAGTATTTT. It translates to CANQLTPNTDTQYF.

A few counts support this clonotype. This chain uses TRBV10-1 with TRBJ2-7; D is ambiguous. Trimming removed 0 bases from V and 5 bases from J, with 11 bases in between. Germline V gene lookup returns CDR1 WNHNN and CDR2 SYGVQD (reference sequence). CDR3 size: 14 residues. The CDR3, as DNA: TGCGCCAGCAGTGAGTCTTTAGGGCTGGACGAGCAGTACTTC. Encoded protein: CASSESLGLDEQYF.

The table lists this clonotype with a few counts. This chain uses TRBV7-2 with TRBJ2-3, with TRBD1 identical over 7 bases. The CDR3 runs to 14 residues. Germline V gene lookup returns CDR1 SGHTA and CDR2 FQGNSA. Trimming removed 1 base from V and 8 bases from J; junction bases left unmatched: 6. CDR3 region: CASSLGQGKGTQYF. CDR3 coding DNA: TGTGCCAGCAGCTTAGGACAGGGAAAGGGTACGCAGTATTTT. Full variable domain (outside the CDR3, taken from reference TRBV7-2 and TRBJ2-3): GAGVSQSPSNKVTEKGKDVELRCDPISGHTALYWYRQSLGQGLEFLIYFQGNSAPDKSGLPSDRFSAERTGGSVSTLTIQRTQQEDSAVYLCASSLGQGKGTQYFGPGTRLTVL.

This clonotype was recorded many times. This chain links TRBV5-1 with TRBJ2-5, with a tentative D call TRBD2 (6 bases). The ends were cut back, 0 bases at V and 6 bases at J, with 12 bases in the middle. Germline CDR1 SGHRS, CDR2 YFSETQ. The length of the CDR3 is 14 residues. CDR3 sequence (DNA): TGCGCCAGCAGCTTGGACGGACTACAGAAGACCCAGTACTTC. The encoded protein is CASSLDGLQKTQYF.

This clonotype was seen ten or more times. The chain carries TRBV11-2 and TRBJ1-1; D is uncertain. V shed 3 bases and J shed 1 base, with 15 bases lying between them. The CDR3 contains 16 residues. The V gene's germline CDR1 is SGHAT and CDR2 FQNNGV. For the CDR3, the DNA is TGTGCCAGCAGCTTGGCATCTAGTCGGGGGAACACTGAAGCTTTCTTT. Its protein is CASSLASSRGNTEAFF.

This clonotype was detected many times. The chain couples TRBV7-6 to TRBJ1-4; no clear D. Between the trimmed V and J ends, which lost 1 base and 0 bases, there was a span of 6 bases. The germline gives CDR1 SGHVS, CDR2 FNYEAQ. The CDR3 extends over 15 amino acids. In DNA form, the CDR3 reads TGTGCCAGCAGCTTAGGTGGATCAACTAATGAAAAACTGTTTTTT. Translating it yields CASSLGGSTNEKLFF.

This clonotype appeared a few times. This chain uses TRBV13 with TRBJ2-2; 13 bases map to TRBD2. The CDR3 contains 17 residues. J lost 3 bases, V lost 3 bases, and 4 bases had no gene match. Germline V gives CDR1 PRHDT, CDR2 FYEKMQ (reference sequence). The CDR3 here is CASSLAGTSGDTGELFF. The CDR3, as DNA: TGTGCCAGCAGCTTGGCCGGGACTAGCGGGGACACCGGGGAGCTGTTTTTT.

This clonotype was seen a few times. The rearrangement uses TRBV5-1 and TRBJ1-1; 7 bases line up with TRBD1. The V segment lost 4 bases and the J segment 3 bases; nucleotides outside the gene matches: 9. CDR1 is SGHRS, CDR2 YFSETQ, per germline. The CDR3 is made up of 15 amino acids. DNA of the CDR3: TGCGCCAGCAGCAGAGGCGGGACAGCTGACACTGAAGCTTTCTTT. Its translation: CASSRGGTADTEAFF.

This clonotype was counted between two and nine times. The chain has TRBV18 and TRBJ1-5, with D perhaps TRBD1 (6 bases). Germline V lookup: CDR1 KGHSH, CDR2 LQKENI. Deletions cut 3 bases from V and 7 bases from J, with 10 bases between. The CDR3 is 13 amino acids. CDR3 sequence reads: CASSPRGEQPQHF. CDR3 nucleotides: TGTGCCAGCTCACCGAGGGGGGAACAGCCCCAGCATTTT.

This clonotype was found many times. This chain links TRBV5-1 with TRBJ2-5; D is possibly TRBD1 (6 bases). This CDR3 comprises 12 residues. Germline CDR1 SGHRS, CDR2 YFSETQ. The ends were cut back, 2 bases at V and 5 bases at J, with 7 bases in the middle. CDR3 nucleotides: TGCGCCAGCAGCTTACAGGGCGAGACCCAGTACTTC. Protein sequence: CASSLQGETQYF.

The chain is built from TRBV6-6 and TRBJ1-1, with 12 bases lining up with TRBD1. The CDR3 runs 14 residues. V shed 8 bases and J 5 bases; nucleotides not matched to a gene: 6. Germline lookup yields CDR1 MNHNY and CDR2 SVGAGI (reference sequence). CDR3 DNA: TGTGCCAGCCGGGACAGGGGGCGCTGGACTGAAGCTTTCTTT. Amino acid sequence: CASRDRGRWTEAFF.

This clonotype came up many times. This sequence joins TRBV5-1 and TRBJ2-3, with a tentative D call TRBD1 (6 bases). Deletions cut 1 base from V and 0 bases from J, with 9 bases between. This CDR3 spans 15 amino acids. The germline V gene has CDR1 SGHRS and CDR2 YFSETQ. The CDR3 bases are TGCGCCAGCAGCTTGCCACAGGGAAGCACAGATACGCAGTATTTT. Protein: CASSLPQGSTDTQYF.

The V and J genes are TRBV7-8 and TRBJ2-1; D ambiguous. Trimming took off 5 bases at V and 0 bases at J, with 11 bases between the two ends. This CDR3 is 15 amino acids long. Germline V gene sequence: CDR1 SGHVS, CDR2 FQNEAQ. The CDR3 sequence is CASSPTPSSYNEQFF. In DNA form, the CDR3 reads TGTGCCAGCAGCCCAACTCCGAGCTCCTACAATGAGCAGTTCTTC.